This TCR beta chain emerged from a study of T cell changes during pregnancy in multiple sclerosis. Sequencing used immunoSEQ multiplex PCR; TCRdb keeps in-frame clones, though not all of them. The data contain around 120,000 clones, 90% to 95% of them singletons. This specimen consisted of peripheral blood, obtained after pregnancy. The TCR comes from a female donor with multiple sclerosis, enrolled in a pregnancy study.

CDR3 DNA sequence: TGTGCCAGCAGCCCACAGGGGGTCAGTCAGCCCCAGCATTTT. Residues: CASSPQGVSQPQHF. The chain couples TRBV7-9 to TRBJ1-5, with 8 bases matching TRBD1. Per germline, CDR1 SEHNR and CDR2 FQNEAQ (reference sequence). The CDR3 spans 14 residues. Germline trimming cut 5 bases from V and 6 bases from J; bases unmatched to any gene: 6.